This passage covers 14 T cell receptor beta chains from one sample sequenced in a study of T cells in Graves' hyperthyroidism and ophthalmopathy. TCR beta CDR3 sequences were amplified from RNA transcripts. HTBI primers drove first-round RT-PCR of the TCR CDR3. TCRdb used MiXCR to reprocess the multiplex PCR reads, holding one entry per CDR3 protein. The sample yields approximately 560,000 distinct CDR3 sequences, 15% to 18% seen once. Sample: blood. The receptors originated from a woman aged 25 to 39 with Graves' hyperthyroidism.

There are many counts of this clonotype. The chain joins TRBV13 to TRBJ1-1, with no clear D. Germline V CDR1 and CDR2: PRHDT, FYEKMQ (reference sequence). CDR3 length: 13 residues. The V gene lost 5 bases and the J gene lost 5 bases, with 12 bases spanning the gap. Written as DNA, the CDR3 is TGTGCCAGCAGCATTAGTGGGGTTACTGAAGCTTTCTTT. This codes for CASSISGVTEAFF.

This clonotype occurred many times. The chain combines TRBV18 with TRBJ1-2, with unresolved D. The V gene lost 3 bases and the J gene lost 4 bases, with 9 bases spanning the gap. The germline gives CDR1 KGHSH, CDR2 LQKENI. The CDR3 runs 13 residues. The CDR3 region is CASSPADGYGYTF. DNA for the CDR3: TGTGCCAGCTCACCCGCGGATGGCTATGGCTACACCTTC.

Many counts were recorded for this clonotype. V and J are TRBV7-9 and TRBJ2-1; 14 nucleotides align to TRBD2. The CDR3 loop spans 14 amino acids. Germline V CDR1 and CDR2: SEHNR, FQNEAQ (reference sequence). Losses at the gene ends were 5 bases for V and 10 bases for J; bases not matched to a gene: 4. The chain's CDR3 is CASSTGLAGEEQFF. CDR3 nucleotide sequence: TGTGCCAGCAGCACGGGACTAGCGGGAGAAGAGCAGTTCTTC.

This clonotype was counted ten times or more. The V call is TRBV20-1, the J call TRBJ2-1; possibly TRBD2 for D (5 bases). V lost 7 bases to trimming and J lost 10 bases, with 20 bases between them. CDR1 and CDR2 (germline): DFQATT, SNEGSKA (reference sequence). This CDR3 contains 13 residues. The CDR3 nucleotides read TGCAGTGGCCTAGCCTATATAAATGGCGAGCAGTTCTTC. Translating gives CSGLAYINGEQFF.

The chain has TRBV7-6 and TRBJ2-5, with 11 positions matching TRBD1. V shed 3 bases, J shed 1 base, and the junction held 1 base outside the gene matches. The CDR3 extends over 15 amino acids. Germline lookup yields CDR1 SGHVS and CDR2 FNYEAQ. CDR3 in amino acids: CASSLGTGGQETQYF. The CDR3 DNA is TGTGCCAGCAGCTTGGGGACAGGGGGCCAAGAGACCCAGTACTTC.

The rearrangement uses TRBV7-3 and TRBJ2-2, with a weak D call TRBD2 (5 bases). Germline loops: CDR1 SGHTA, CDR2 FQGTGA. Trimming left V 3 bases short and J 6 bases short, with 14 bases between. The CDR3 has 15 amino acids. This CDR3 reads CASSFLSEGAGELFF. CDR3 sequence (DNA): TGTGCCAGCAGCTTTTTGAGTGAGGGAGCCGGGGAGCTGTTTTTT.

This clonotype was seen repeatedly, ten times or more. The V call is TRBV20-1, the J call TRBJ2-1; 10 nucleotides align to TRBD2. Per the germline V gene, CDR1 is DFQATT and CDR2 is SNEGSKA (reference sequence). CDR3 length: 17 residues. J was trimmed by 0 bases and V by 0 bases; bases with no gene match: 5. The CDR3 bases are TGCAGTGCTAGAGATCTCTCTAGCGGGAGCTCCTACAATGAGCAGTTCTTC. This codes for CSARDLSSGSSYNEQFF.

This clonotype occurred a few times. This chain connects TRBV9 to TRBJ2-3; possible D gene TRBD2, 6 bases. V was clipped by 3 bases and J by 3 bases, with 14 bases between them. Germline CDR1 and CDR2: SGDLS and YYNGEE. This CDR3 is 15 amino acids long. CDR3: CASSGPGVSTDTQYF. DNA of the CDR3: TGTGCCAGCAGCGGCCCGGGGGTCTCAACAGATACGCAGTATTTT.

This clonotype was counted only a few times. This chain connects TRBV7-2 to TRBJ1-2; D might be TRBD1 (6 bases). CDR3 size: 15 residues. Germline-derived CDR1 and CDR2 are SGHTA and FQGNSA. Between the trimmed V and J ends, which lost 4 bases and 1 base, there was a span of 13 bases. This CDR3 is CASSSDRFYNYGYTF. The CDR3 DNA is TGTGCCAGCAGCTCGGACAGATTTTATAACTATGGCTACACCTTC.

The sample holds many counts of this clonotype. The rearrangement joins TRBV12-3 or TRBV12-4 to TRBJ2-1; 8 bases agree with TRBD2. V lost 3 bases, J lost 5 bases, and 3 bases stayed unmatched. The CDR3 length is 14 residues. CDR3 coding DNA: TGTGCCAGCAGTTTTCTAGCGGGTAACAATGAGCAGTTCTTC. Its protein is CASSFLAGNNEQFF.

This clonotype was recorded at least ten times. This rearrangement joins TRBV12-3 or TRBV12-4 to TRBJ2-1, with 12 bases that match TRBD2. The CDR3 consists of 16 residues. V gave up 6 bases and J gave up 3 bases; unmatched junction bases: 6. The CDR3 DNA sequence: TGTGCCAGCAGAGGAGGACTAGCGGGATTCTACAATGAGCAGTTCTTC. Its protein product is CASRGGLAGFYNEQFF.

This clonotype was observed a handful of times. This CDR3 is CSAPGQGFGEQFF. The CDR3 region has the DNA TGCAGTGCTCCGGGACAGGGCTTCGGTGAGCAGTTCTTC. V usage is TRBV20-1 and J usage is TRBJ2-1; 9 bases are a match to TRBD1. The CDR3 length is 13 residues. The germline CDR1 and CDR2 sequences are DFQATT and SNEGSKA (reference sequence). Trimming took 5 bases from V and 9 from J; bases not matched to a gene: 8.

This clonotype was observed many times. The chain joins TRBV27 to TRBJ1-1; D ambiguous. V was trimmed by 1 base and J by 1 base, leaving 7 bases between them. The CDR3 extends over 14 amino acids. Germline loops: CDR1 MNHEY, CDR2 SMNVEV (reference sequence). DNA for the CDR3: TGTGCCAGCAGTTTATTGGGATCGAACACTGAAGCTTTCTTT. Amino acid sequence: CASSLLGSNTEAFF.

This clonotype was observed a handful of times. This rearrangement joins TRBV4-1 to TRBJ1-4; TRBD1 might be the D (5 bases). CDR1 is MGHRA and CDR2 is YSYEKL in the germline V gene. The CDR3 is 16 residues long. V was trimmed by 0 bases and J by 0 bases, leaving 8 bases between them. The CDR3, as DNA: TGCGCCAGCAGCCAAGACGACAGACCAACTAATGAAAAACTGTTTTTT. Protein sequence: CASSQDDRPTNEKLFF.